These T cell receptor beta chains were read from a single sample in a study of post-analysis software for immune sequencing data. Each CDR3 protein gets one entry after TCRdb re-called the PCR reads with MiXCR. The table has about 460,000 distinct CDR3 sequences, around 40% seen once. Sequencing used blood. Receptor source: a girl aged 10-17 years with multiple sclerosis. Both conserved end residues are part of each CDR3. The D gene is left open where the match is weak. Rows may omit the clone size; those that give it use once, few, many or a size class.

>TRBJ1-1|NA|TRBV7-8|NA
TGTGCCAGCAGCTCTCTAGGGGCCAGTTCGAACACTGAAGCTTTCTTT
CASSSLGASSNTEAFF
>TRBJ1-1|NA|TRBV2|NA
TGTGCCAGCAGTGAGAGACAGAACACTGAAGCTTTCTTT
CASSERQNTEAFF
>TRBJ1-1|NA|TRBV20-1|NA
TGCAGTGCTAGGGCCTCCATGAACACTGAAGCTTTCTTT
CSARASMNTEAFF
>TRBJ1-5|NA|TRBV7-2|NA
TGTGCCAGCAGCTTAGAAGCCTTATCGGGCAATCAGCCCCAGCATTTT
CASSLEALSGNQPQHF
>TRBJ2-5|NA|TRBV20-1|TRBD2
TGCAGTGCTAGAGATTCGACTAGCGTCCAAGAGACCCAGTACTTC
CSARDSTSVQETQYF
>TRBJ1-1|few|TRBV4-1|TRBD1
TGCGCCAGCAGCCAAGTTGGGACAGGCCGCGGGGGCACTGAAGCTTTCTTT
CASSQVGTGRGGTEAFF
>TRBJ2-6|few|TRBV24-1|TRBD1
TGTGCCACCAGTGCCGGACAGGGGATTGATAGCGCTGGGGCCAACGTCCTGACTTTC
CATSAGQGIDSAGANVLTF
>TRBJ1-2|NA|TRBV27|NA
TGTGCCAGCAGTTTATTACGCAGCACGTGGAGTGGCTACACCTTC
CASSLLRSTWSGYTF
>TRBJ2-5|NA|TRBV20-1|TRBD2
TGCAGTGCTAGAGGCGGGACTAGCCAAGAGACCCAGTACTTC
CSARGGTSQETQYF
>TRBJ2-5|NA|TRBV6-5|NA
TGTGCCAGCAGTTACATTGGCAGACAAGAGACCCAGTACTTC
CASSYIGRQETQYF
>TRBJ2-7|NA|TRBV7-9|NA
TGTGCCAGCAGCTTAGATTTTGGGGAATCCCCCTACTCCTACGAGCAGTACTTC
CASSLDFGESPYSYEQYF
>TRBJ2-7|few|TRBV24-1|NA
TGTGCCACCAGTGATTCTAAGGGCCACGAGCAGTACTTC
CATSDSKGHEQYF
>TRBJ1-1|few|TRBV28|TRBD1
TGTGCCAGCAGATCTTTGACAGGGTTGGGCACTGAAGCTTTCTTT
CASRSLTGLGTEAFF
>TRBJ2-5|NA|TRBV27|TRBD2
TGTGCCAGCAGTCCCCACCCGACTAGCGGGAGAAGGGGGGAGACCCAGTACTTC
CASSPHPTSGRRGETQYF
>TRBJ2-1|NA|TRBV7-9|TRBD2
TGTGCCAGCAGTCCCCGTCCAGCGGGAGTAGACAATGAGCAGTTCTTC
CASSPRPAGVDNEQFF
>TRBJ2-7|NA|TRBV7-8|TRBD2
TGTGCCAGCAGCTTAGCCACTAGCGGCCTCTCCTACGAGCAGTACTTC
CASSLATSGLSYEQYF
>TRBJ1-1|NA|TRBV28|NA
TGTGCCAGCAGTTTAGATGATGGAAGGCTCGCTACAACTGAAGCTTTCTTT
CASSLDDGRLATTEAFF
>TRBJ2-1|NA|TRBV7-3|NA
TGTGCCAGCAGCTTAAATTGGTGGGATACTTCCTACAATGAGCAGTTCTTC
CASSLNWWDTSYNEQFF
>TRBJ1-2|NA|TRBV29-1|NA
TGCAGCGTTGAGGATCCGGGGCCCTTCTATGGCTACACCTTC
CSVEDPGPFYGYTF
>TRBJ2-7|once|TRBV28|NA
TGTGCCAGCAGGCTACACAGTATTTCCTACGAGCAGTACTTC
CASRLHSISYEQYF
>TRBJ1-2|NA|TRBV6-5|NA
TGTGCCAGCAGTTACTCGCAAAGGGGGGCAGGCTACACCTTC
CASSYSQRGAGYTF
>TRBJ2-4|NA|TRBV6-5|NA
TGTGCCAGCAGTTACTCCCTCAGGACAGTAGCCAAAAACATTCAGTACTTC
CASSYSLRTVAKNIQYF
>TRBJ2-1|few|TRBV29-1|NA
TGCAGCGTTGAAGATCACAATGAGCAGTTCTTC
CSVEDHNEQFF
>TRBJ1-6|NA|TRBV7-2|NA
TGTGCCAGCAGCTTAATGGCCAGGGGTCTGAGCTCCTATAATTCACCCCTCCACTTT
CASSLMARGLSSYNSPLHF
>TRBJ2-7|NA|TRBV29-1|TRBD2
TGCAGCGTTGTCGGACTAGCGGGAGGCTACTACGAGCAGTACTTC
CSVVGLAGGYYEQYF
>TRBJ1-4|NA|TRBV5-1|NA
TGCGCCAGCAGTCCAGGGTTTGCAACTAATGAAAAACTGTTTTTT
CASSPGFATNEKLFF
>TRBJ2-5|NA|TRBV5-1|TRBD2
TGCGCCAGCAGCTTGTCTAGCGGAGCGTACCAAGAGACCCAGTACTTC
CASSLSSGAYQETQYF
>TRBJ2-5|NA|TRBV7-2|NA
TGTGCCAGCAGTTTACGGTACCAAGAGACCCAGTACTTC
CASSLRYQETQYF
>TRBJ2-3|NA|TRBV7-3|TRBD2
TGTGCCAGCAGCTTAGGAACTAGCGGTCGCACAGATACGCAGTATTTT
CASSLGTSGRTDTQYF
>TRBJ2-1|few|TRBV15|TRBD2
TGTGCCACCAGCAGGCCGGGACTAGCGGACAATGAGCAGTTCTTC
CATSRPGLADNEQFF
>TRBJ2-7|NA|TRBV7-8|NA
TGTGCCAGCAGCTTACGGTCGGCTGTTGGCCACGAGCAGTACTTC
CASSLRSAVGHEQYF
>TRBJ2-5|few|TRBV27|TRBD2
TGTGCCAGCAGTTCCGCGGGGGGCGAGACCCAGTACTTC
CASSSAGGETQYF
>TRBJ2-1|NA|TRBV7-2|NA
TGTGCCAGCAGCTTAGCGAGGGTCCTCACCGACAATGAGCAGTTCTTC
CASSLARVLTDNEQFF
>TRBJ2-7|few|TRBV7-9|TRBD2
TGTGCCAGCAGCGGACTAGCGGGAGCCCACGAGCAGTACTTC
CASSGLAGAHEQYF
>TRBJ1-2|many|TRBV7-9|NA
TGTGCCCACAGCGAGGGTACGGACTATGGCTACACCTTC
CAHSEGTDYGYTF
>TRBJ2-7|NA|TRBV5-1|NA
TGCGCCAGCAGCTTAGAACGGGACATCCTTTGGGAGCAGTACTTC
CASSLERDILWEQYF
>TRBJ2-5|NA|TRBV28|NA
TGTGCCAGCACCGCAGGGGATGTACAGACCCAGTACTTC
CASTAGDVQTQYF
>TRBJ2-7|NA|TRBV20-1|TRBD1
TGCAGTGCTCGGACAGGGGGCAAATACGAGCAGTACTTC
CSARTGGKYEQYF
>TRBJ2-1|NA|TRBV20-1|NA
TGCAGTGCCCGACCGCAGGGCAATGAGCAGTTCTTC
CSARPQGNEQFF
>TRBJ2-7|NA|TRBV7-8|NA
TGTGCCAGCGGGACCCTCTACGAGCAGTACTTC
CASGTLYEQYF
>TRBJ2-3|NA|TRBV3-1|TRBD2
TGTGCCAGCAGCCCGTCCTGGACTAGCGTCTCAGATACGCAGTATTTT
CASSPSWTSVSDTQYF
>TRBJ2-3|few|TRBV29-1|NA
TGCAGCGTTGAGTCTTGGGGGGACAGCACAGATACGCAGTATTTT
CSVESWGDSTDTQYF
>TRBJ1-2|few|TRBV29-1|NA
TGCAGCGTTGATCGGAGTGGCTACACCTTC
CSVDRSGYTF
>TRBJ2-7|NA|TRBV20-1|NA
TGCAGTGCTAGTTCGGAGGACGAGCAGTACTTC
CSASSEDEQYF
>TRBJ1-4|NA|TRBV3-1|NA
TGTGCCAGCAGCCAATCTCAGGGGACGGGTGAAAAACGGTTTTTT
CASSQSQGTGEKRFF
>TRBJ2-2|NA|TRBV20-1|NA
TGCAGTGCCCCGACACCGAACACCGGGGAGCTGTTTTTT
CSAPTPNTGELFF
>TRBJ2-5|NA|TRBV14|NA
TGTGCCAGCAGCCGGGCCCTCGGCGAGACCCAGTACTTC
CASSRALGETQYF
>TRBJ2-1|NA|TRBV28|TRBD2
TGTGCCAGCTCCTCGACCTGGGGGCGGGAGGGTAATGAGCAGTTCTTC
CASSSTWGREGNEQFF
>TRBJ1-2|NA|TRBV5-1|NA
TGCGCCAGCAGCTTGCGGCAGGGGTTAGACTATGGCTACACCTTC
CASSLRQGLDYGYTF
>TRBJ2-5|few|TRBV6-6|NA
TGTGCCAGCTTGGGGATGGGCAGTCTAGAGACCCAGTACTTC
CASLGMGSLETQYF
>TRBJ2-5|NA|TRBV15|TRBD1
TGTGCCACCAGCAGAGAACCCCAGGGGGTTGCGACCCAGTACTTC
CATSREPQGVATQYF
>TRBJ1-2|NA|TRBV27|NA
TGTGCCAGCAGTTTCGACAGGTCTCCTTATGGCTACACCTTC
CASSFDRSPYGYTF
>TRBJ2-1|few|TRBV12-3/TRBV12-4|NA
TGTGCCAGCAGACGGGGGGCTCTAAACAATGAGCAGTTCTTC
CASRRGALNNEQFF
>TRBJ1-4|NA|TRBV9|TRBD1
TGTGCCAGCAGCGCGGGGACAGTTCTCAATGAAAAACTGTTTTTT
CASSAGTVLNEKLFF
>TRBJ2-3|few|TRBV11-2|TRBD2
TGTGCCAGCAGCCCGGGACTAGCGGGCTGGGGCACAGATACGCAGTATTTT
CASSPGLAGWGTDTQYF